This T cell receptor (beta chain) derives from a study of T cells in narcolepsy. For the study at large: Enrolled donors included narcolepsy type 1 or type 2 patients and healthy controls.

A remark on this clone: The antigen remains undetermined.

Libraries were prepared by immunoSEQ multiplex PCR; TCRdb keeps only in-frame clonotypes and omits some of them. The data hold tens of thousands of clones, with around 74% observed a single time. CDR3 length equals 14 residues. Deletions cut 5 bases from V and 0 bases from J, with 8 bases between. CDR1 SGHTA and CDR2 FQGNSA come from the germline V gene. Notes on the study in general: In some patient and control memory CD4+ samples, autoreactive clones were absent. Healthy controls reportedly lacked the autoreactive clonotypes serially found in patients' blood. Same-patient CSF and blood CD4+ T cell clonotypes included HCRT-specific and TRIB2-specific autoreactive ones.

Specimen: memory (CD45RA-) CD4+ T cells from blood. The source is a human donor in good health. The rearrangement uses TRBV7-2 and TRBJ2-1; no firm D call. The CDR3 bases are TGTGCCAGCAGCGACGGTTTCTCCTACAATGAGCAGTTCTTC. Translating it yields CASSDGFSYNEQFF.